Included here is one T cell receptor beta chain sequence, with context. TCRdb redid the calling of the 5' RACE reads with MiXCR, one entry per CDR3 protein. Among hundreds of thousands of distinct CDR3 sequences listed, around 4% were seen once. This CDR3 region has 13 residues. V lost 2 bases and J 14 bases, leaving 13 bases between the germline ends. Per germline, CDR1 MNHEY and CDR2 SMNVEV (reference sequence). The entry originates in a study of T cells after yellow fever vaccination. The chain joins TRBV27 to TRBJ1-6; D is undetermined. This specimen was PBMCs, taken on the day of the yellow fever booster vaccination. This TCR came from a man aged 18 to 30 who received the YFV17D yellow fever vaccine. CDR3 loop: CASSLAGWAALHF. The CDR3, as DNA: TGTGCCAGCAGTTTAGCCGGTTGGGCCGCCCTCCACTTT.